The 26 T cell receptor beta chains listed next were all sequenced from one sample in a study of shared clonotypes between healthy human individuals. The repertoire was sequenced with immunoSEQ multiplex PCR; TCRdb's copy has only in-frame clones and lacks some. The table shows fewer than 1.8 million clones, with 98% to 99% occurring only once. Sequenced: naive CD4+ T cells sorted from blood. The subset is: CD45RA+ positively selected. The receptors derive from a man aged 30 to 39 in good health.

This chain connects TRBV5-1 to TRBJ1-2; the D gene is possibly TRBD1 (6 bases). V shed 0 bases and J shed 8 bases, with 11 bases lying between them. Germline CDR1 SGHRS, CDR2 YFSETQ. The CDR3 spans 13 residues. The CDR3 is CASSLEAGEGYTF. CDR3 nucleotide sequence: TGCGCCAGCAGCTTGGAGGCAGGGGAAGGCTACACCTTC.

The chain employs TRBV7-9 and TRBJ1-2; 9 bases are shared with TRBD1. Losses at the gene ends were 2 bases for V and 8 bases for J; bases not matched to a gene: 3. CDR1 SEHNR and CDR2 FQNEAQ come from the germline V gene (reference sequence). The CDR3 has 13 residues. CDR3 protein: CASSLLDRGGYTF. CDR3 sequence (DNA): TGTGCCAGCAGCTTACTGGACAGGGGAGGCTACACCTTC.

V is TRBV15 and J is TRBJ2-3, with unresolved D. Germline CDR1 and CDR2: LNHNV and YYDKDF (reference sequence). The V and J ends lost 0 bases and 2 bases respectively, with 9 bases between them. The CDR3 runs 15 residues. The CDR3 region is CATSRETHLTDTQYF. The CDR3 nucleotides read TGTGCCACCAGCAGAGAGACCCATCTCACAGATACGCAGTATTTT.

The V call is TRBV7-9, the J call TRBJ2-7; D may be TRBD1 (5 bases). CDR1 and CDR2 (germline): SEHNR, FQNEAQ (reference sequence). Trimming removed 5 bases at V and 7 bases at J, with 12 bases between. The CDR3 covers 12 residues. The CDR3 sequence is CASSEGVWEQYF. DNA of the CDR3: TGTGCCAGCAGCGAAGGGGTGTGGGAGCAGTACTTC.

The V and J genes are TRBV12-1 and TRBJ2-1; whether TRBD1, the table's D call, matches the DNA was not checked. TRBV12-1 is an annotated pseudogene. CDR3 size: 20 residues. CDR3 region: CASSLLRQGASTGSGNEQFF. CDR3 DNA: TGTGCCAGCAGCCTTCTCCGACAGGGGGCTTCCACCGGCTCGGGCAATGAGCAGTTCTTC.

The V gene is TRBV7-9, the J gene TRBJ2-2, with a tentative D call TRBD2 (7 bases). Looked up from germline, CDR1 is SEHNR and CDR2 is FQNEAQ (reference sequence). V was trimmed by 11 bases and J by 4 bases, leaving 23 bases between them. CDR3 size: 16 residues. Here the CDR3 DNA reads TGTGCCGCCCTGCACGGGGGGCGAGGGGGCACCGGGGAGCTGTTTTTT. It yields the protein CAALHGGRGGTGELFF.

The V call is TRBV29-1, the J call TRBJ1-1; D is unclear. V lost 1 base and J lost 0, with 18 bases in between. CDR3 length: 17 amino acids. In germline, CDR1 is SQVTM, CDR2 ANQGSEA. CDR3 amino acids: CSVEGGPGSHVNTEAFF. The CDR3 DNA follows: TGCAGCGTTGAAGGCGGTCCCGGTTCGCACGTGAACACTGAAGCTTTCTTT.

This clone has only one observation. The chain employs TRBV7-2 and TRBJ1-5; a weak D match, TRBD1 (5 bases). Germline V gene data show CDR1 as SGHTA and CDR2 as FQGNSA. The CDR3 consists of 16 residues. V gave up 4 bases and J gave up 4 bases, with 17 bases separating them. CDR3: CASSSGPGRSNQPQHF. CDR3 in DNA: TGTGCCAGCAGCTCAGGACCGGGACGGTCAAATCAGCCCCAGCATTTT.

V is TRBV5-6 and J is TRBJ1-2; D perhaps matches TRBD1 (6 bases). V lost 4 bases and J 2 bases, leaving 15 bases between the germline ends. The CDR3 is 15 amino acids. Germline lookup yields CDR1 SGHDT and CDR2 YYEEEE. CDR3: CASSGGQRINYGYTF. As DNA, the CDR3 is TGTGCCAGCAGCGGAGGACAGCGGATAAACTATGGCTACACCTTC.

Note on this clone: This same CDR3 is encoded by further DNA sequences in the sample. The rearrangement links TRBV6-6 to TRBJ2-3; D might be TRBD2 (5 bases). Per the germline V gene, CDR1 is MNHNY and CDR2 is SVGAGI (reference sequence). Trimming left V 0 bases short and J 4 bases short, with 5 bases between. The CDR3 is 13 residues long. The CDR3 sequence: CASSYSRADTQYF. DNA for the CDR3: TGTGCCAGCAGTTACTCGAGGGCAGATACGCAGTATTTT.

CDR3 sequence: CASRGGGDQPQHF. CDR3 DNA sequence: TGTGCCAGCAGGGGGGGTGGAGATCAGCCCCAGCATTTT. The chain combines TRBV6-1 with TRBJ1-5; a possible D gene is TRBD1 (5 bases). CDR3 length: 13 residues. Trimming cost V 6 bases and J 5 bases, with 11 bases left between them. Looked up from germline, CDR1 is MNHNS and CDR2 is SASEGT.

V and J are TRBV9 and TRBJ2-1; perhaps D is TRBD1 or TRBD2 (5 bases each). Per the germline V gene, CDR1 is SGDLS and CDR2 is YYNGEE. The CDR3 is 14 residues long. Trimming removed 1 base at V and 6 bases at J, with 11 bases between. Here the CDR3 reads CASSVRGDGNEQFF. The CDR3 nucleotides read TGTGCCAGCAGCGTAAGGGGAGATGGCAATGAGCAGTTCTTC.

V is TRBV28 and J is TRBJ2-7; no clear D gene. The ends were cut back, 4 bases at V and 2 bases at J, with 12 bases in the middle. The CDR3 has 14 residues. Germline CDR1 is MDHEN and CDR2 is SYDVKM. Here the CDR3 DNA reads TGTGCCAGCAGTTCCCTACGTGGAACCTACGAGCAGTACTTC. It yields the protein CASSSLRGTYEQYF.

The rearrangement joins TRBV18 to TRBJ2-1, with no clear D. Between the trimmed V and J ends, which lost 3 bases and 8 bases, there was a span of 8 bases. Germline V CDR1 and CDR2: KGHSH, LQKENI. CDR3 size: 12 residues. The CDR3 coding sequence is TGTGCCAGCTCACCGGCCGGCGATGAGCAGTTCTTC. Protein sequence: CASSPAGDEQFF.

This clone is a singleton in its sample. The gene calls are TRBV5-1 and TRBJ2-7; 12 nucleotides match TRBD2. With 3 bases clipped from V and 0 bases from J, the junction kept 13 bases outside the gene matches. The germline V gene encodes CDR1 SGHRS and CDR2 YFSETQ. The CDR3 loop spans 19 amino acids. CDR3: CASSSRGSSTSGSSYEQYF. The CDR3 DNA sequence: TGCGCCAGCAGCTCCCGTGGCAGCTCGACTAGCGGGAGCTCCTACGAGCAGTACTTC.

The chain combines TRBV9 with TRBJ1-4; possible D gene TRBD1, 5 bases. CDR3 length equals 15 residues. Germline lookup yields CDR1 SGDLS and CDR2 YYNGEE. Trimming left V 0 bases short and J 3 bases short, with 9 bases between. The CDR3 here is CASSVETGPNEKLFF. The CDR3 coding sequence is TGTGCCAGCAGCGTAGAAACAGGCCCTAATGAAAAACTGTTTTTT.

The gene calls are TRBV7-6 and TRBJ2-7; D is uncertain. With 0 bases removed from V and 3 bases from J, the gap between germline ends came to 12 bases. CDR3 length: 15 amino acids. Germline-derived CDR1 and CDR2 are SGHVS and FNYEAQ. The CDR3 sequence: CASSLAVESDYEQYF. In DNA, the CDR3 is TGTGCCAGCAGCTTAGCGGTAGAAAGTGACTACGAGCAGTACTTC.

V usage is TRBV7-9 and J usage is TRBJ1-4; D uncertain. The CDR3 consists of 17 residues. V was cut by 6 bases and J by 0 bases, with 17 bases left in between. In germline, CDR1 is SEHNR, CDR2 FQNEAQ (reference sequence). The CDR3 reads CASRQPIDGATNEKLFF. The CDR3 DNA reads TGTGCCAGCAGACAACCTATAGACGGAGCAACTAATGAAAAACTGTTTTTT. The full variable domain, completed using reference TRBV7-9 and TRBJ1-4, is DTGVSQNPRHKITKRGQNVTFRCDPISEHNRLYWYRQTLGQGPEFLTYFQNEAQLEKSRLLSDRFSAERPKGSFSTLEIQRTEQGDSAMYLCASRQPIDGATNEKLFFGSGTQLSVL.

This chain links TRBV9 with TRBJ2-4, with TRBD1 matching over 8 bases. V lost 1 base to trimming and J lost 11 bases; unmatched junction nucleotides: 8. Germline V CDR1 and CDR2: SGDLS, YYNGEE. The CDR3 has 14 residues. Here the CDR3 DNA reads TGTGCCAGCAGCGTACAAGGACAGGGCTCCGTTCAGTACTTC. As protein: CASSVQGQGSVQYF.

The chain has TRBV19 and TRBJ1-5; possible D gene TRBD1, 5 bases. Germline values: CDR1 LNHDA, CDR2 SQIVND (reference sequence). The ends were cut back, 6 bases at V and 2 bases at J, with 14 bases in the middle. This CDR3 has 15 amino acids. This CDR3 reads CASRPPWGGNQPQHF. The CDR3 nucleotides are TGTGCCAGTAGGCCCCCGTGGGGGGGCAATCAGCCCCAGCATTTT.

V usage is TRBV19 and J usage is TRBJ1-5, with D unresolved. With 5 bases removed from V and 4 bases from J, the gap between germline ends came to 9 bases. CDR3 length: 13 amino acids. Germline CDR1 reads LNHDA; CDR2 reads SQIVND (reference sequence). The CDR3 sequence: CASSPDGNQPQHF. CDR3 nucleotide sequence: TGTGCCAGTAGTCCGGACGGAAATCAGCCCCAGCATTTT.

V is TRBV28 and J is TRBJ1-2; TRBD1 might be the D (5 bases). The CDR3 length is 13 residues. CDR1 MDHEN and CDR2 SYDVKM come from the germline V gene. V lost 9 bases, J lost 4 bases, and 15 bases lay in between. The CDR3 reads CASLEEGFYGYTF. The CDR3 coding sequence is TGTGCCAGTTTAGAGGAGGGGTTCTATGGCTACACCTTC.

There are a few counts of this clone. The chain has TRBV7-2 and TRBJ2-5; D ambiguous. Germline V gene sequence: CDR1 SGHTA, CDR2 FQGNSA. The CDR3 has 11 amino acids. Trimming pared 1 base from V and 5 bases from J, leaving 2 bases between. In nucleotides, the CDR3 is TGTGCCAGCAGCTTAGTGGAGACCCAGTACTTC. Its translation: CASSLVETQYF.

The sample holds a few counts of this clone. This chain connects TRBV4-1 to TRBJ2-7; D gene uncertain. Trimming cost V 1 base and J 0 bases, with 7 bases left between them. CDR1 is MGHRA and CDR2 is YSYEKL in the germline V gene. CDR3 length equals 14 residues. In DNA form, the CDR3 reads TGCGCCAGCAGCCAAGCCGCCATCTCCTACGAGCAGTACTTC. Translation: CASSQAAISYEQYF.

V and J are TRBV7-6 and TRBJ2-3; 9 positions agree with TRBD2. The CDR3 runs 17 residues. Trimming took 0 bases from V and 4 from J; bases not matched to a gene: 8. Per the germline V gene, CDR1 is SGHVS and CDR2 is FNYEAQ. The CDR3 region is CASSLALAGGRSDTQYF. CDR3 in DNA: TGTGCCAGCAGCTTAGCTCTGGCGGGAGGGAGGTCAGATACGCAGTATTTT.

Worth noting for this clone: At one end, the junction sequence differs from germline, possibly due to a read error. V gene TRBV7-7 combines with J gene TRBJ2-5, with TRBD2 as a possible D gene (6 bases). From germline, CDR1 is SSHAT and CDR2 FNYEAQ (reference sequence). The CDR3 is 15 amino acids. This chain's CDR3 is CASSLAETSQETQYF. The CDR3 DNA reads TGTGCTAGCAGCTTAGCCGAGACTAGCCAAGAGACCCAGTACTTC. The full variable domain, its missing parts supplied by reference TRBV7-7 and TRBJ2-5, is GAGVSQSPRYKVTKRGQDVTLRCDPISSHATLYWYQQALGQGPEFLTYFNYEAQPDKSGLPSDRFSAERPEGSISTLTIQRTEQRDSAMYRCASSLAETSQETQYFGPGTRLLVL.